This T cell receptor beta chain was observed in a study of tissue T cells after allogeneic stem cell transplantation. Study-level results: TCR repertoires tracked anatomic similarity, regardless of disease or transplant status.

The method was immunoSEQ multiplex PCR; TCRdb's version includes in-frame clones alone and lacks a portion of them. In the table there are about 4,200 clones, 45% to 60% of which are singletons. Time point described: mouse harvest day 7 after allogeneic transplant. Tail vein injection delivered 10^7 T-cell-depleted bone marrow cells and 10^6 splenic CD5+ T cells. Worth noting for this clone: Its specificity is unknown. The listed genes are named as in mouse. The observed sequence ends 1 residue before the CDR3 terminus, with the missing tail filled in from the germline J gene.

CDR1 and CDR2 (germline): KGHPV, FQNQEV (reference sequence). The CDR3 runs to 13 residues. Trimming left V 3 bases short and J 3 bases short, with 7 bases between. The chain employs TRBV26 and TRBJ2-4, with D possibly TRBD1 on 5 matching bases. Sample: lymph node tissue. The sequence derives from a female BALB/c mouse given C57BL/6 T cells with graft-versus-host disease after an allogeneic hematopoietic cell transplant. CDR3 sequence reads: CASSLTGQNTLYF. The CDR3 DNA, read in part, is TGTGCCAGCAGTCTCACAGGACAAAACACCTTGTAC.